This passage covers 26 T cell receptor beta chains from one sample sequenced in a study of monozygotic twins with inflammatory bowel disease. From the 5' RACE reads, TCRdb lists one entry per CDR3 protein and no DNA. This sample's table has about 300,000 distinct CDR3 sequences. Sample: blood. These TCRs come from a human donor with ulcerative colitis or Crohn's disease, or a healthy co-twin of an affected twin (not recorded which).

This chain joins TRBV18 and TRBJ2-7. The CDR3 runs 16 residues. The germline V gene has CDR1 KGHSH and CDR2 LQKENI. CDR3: CASSPPGGFSAYEQYF.

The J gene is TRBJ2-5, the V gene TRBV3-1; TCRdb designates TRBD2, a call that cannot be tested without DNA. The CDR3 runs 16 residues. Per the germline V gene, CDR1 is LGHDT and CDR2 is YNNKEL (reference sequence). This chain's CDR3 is CASSQEPSGGSETQYF.

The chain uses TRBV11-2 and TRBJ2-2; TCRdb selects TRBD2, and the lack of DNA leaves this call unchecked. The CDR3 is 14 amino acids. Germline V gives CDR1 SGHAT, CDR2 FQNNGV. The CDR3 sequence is CASSLWTNTGELFF.

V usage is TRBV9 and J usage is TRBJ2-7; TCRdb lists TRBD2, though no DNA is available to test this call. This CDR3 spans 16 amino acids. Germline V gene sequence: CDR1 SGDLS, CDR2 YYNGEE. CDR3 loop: CASSVDSSGAVYEQYF.

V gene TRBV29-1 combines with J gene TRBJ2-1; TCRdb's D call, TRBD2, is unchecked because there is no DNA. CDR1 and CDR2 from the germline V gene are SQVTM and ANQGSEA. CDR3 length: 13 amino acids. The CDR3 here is CSAGRAGYNEQFF.

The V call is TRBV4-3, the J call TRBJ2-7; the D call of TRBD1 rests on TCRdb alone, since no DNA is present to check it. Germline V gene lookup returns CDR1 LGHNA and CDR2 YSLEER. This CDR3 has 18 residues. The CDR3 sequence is CASSQVPPTGPYSYEQYF.

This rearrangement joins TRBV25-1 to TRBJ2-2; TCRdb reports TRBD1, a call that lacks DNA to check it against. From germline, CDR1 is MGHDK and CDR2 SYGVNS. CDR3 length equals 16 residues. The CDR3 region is CASSELGTANTGELFF.

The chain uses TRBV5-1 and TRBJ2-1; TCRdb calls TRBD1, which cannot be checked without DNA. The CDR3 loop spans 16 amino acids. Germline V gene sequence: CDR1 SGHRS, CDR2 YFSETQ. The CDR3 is CASSAPKTAGVNEQFF.

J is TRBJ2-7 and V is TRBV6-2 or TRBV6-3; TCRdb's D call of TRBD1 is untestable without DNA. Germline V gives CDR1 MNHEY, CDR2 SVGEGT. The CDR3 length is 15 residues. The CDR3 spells CASMVRGAGSYEQYF.

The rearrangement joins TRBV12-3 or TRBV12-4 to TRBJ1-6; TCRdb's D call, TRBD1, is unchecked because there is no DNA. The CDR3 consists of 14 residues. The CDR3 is CASSAGHPNSPLHF.

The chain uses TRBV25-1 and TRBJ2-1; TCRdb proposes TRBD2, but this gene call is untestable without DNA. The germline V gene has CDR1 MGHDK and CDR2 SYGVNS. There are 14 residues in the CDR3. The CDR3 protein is CASSNPGTFNEQFF.

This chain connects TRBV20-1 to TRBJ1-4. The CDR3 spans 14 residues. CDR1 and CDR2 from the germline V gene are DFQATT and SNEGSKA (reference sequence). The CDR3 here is CSARRGLTNEKLFF.

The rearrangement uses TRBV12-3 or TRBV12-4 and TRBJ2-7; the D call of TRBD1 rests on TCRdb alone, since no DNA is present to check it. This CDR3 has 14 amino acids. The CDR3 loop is CASSLSSGSYEQYF.

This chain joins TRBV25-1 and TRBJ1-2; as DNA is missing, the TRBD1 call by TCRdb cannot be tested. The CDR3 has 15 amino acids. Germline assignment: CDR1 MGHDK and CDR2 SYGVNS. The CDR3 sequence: CASSEWAETYRGYTF.

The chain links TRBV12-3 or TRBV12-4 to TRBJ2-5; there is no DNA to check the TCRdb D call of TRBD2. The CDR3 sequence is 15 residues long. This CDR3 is CASSSLAGGMETQYF.

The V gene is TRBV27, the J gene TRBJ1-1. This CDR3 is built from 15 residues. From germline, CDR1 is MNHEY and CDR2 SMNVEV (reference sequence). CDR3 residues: CASSKSGRMNTEAFF.

CDR3 residues: CASSYYLPGTPNTEAFF. The chain is built from TRBV6-2 or TRBV6-3 and TRBJ1-1; TCRdb's assignment of TRBD1 cannot be checked, as there is no DNA. CDR1 MNHEY and CDR2 SVGEGT come from the germline V gene. The CDR3 spans 17 residues.

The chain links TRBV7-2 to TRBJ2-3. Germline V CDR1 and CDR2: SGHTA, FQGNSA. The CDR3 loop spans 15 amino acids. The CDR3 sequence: CASSQGDYLADTQYF.

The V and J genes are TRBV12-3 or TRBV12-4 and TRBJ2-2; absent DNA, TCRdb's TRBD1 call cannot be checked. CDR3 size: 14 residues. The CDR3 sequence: CASRPGQSTGELFF.

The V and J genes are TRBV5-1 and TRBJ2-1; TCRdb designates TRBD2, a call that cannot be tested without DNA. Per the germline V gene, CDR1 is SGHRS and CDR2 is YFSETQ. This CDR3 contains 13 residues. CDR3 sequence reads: CASSWPSGGEQFF.

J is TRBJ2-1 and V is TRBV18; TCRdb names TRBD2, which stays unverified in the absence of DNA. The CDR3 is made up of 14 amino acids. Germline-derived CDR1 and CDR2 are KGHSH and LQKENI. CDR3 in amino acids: CASSFASRLDEQFF.

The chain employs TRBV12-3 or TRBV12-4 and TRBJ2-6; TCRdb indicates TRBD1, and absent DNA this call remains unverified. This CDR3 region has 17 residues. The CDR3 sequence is CASMADFVLSGANVLTF.

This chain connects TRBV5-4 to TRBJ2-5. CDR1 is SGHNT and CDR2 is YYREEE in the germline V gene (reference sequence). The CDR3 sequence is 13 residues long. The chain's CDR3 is CASSLQHAETQYF.

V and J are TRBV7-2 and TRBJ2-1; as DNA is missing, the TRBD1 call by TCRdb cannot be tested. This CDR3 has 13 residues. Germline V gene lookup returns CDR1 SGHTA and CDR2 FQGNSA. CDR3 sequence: CASSPTGGSEQFF.

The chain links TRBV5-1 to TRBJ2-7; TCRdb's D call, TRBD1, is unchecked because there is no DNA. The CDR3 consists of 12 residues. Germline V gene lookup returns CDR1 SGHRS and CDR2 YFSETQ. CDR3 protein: CASSLGGHEQYF.

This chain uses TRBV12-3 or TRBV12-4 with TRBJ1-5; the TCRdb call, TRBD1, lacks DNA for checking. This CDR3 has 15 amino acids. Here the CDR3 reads CASSATGDGNQPQHF.